Described below is a single T cell receptor beta chain sequence and its context. Its antigen is currently unknown. The data belong to a study of cytomegalovirus exposure and HLA in healthy donors. This CDR3 spans 13 amino acids. With 2 bases clipped from V and 2 bases from J, the junction kept 2 bases outside the gene matches. Germline CDR1 GTSNPN, CDR2 SVGIG (reference sequence). This table comes from immunoSEQ multiplex PCR, and its TCRdb copy is limited to in-frame clones, with some not included. This sample has 120,000 or so clones, with around nine tenths found just once. Study-wide results and limits: Three chains linked to CMV were shown in vitro to be specific for CMV antigens. Subsequent analysis of the 120 or so validation repertoires found a tendency for first-cohort TCR clusters to co-occur.

The chain links TRBV30 to TRBJ1-2; 7 positions match TRBD1. The receptor was isolated from a woman younger than 30 in good health and CMV-seronegative. The sequenced material came from PBMCs. CDR3 loop: CAWSTGENYGYTF. CDR3 bases: TGTGCCTGGAGTACAGGGGAGAACTATGGCTACACCTTC.